The TCR beta chain under discussion was sequenced for a study of blood T cells in healthy people across ages. Study conclusions and caveats: Since the PBMCs were unsorted, naive and antigen-experienced cells could not be conclusively compared. Diversity estimated from one million T cells was considered an underestimate. In long-lived donors, naive CD4+ cell counts and diversity exceeded those of aged donors. Observed TCR beta diversity showed a strong correlation with the percentage of naive T cells as measured by flow cytometry.

A second PCR of 7 to 11 cycles used a sample-barcoded 5' primer and a J-beta primer mix. TCRdb reanalysed the 5' RACE reads using MiXCR and keeps one entry per CDR3 protein. This table has 910,000 or so distinct CDR3 sequences, 51% appearing once. For this clonotype: Its antigen is currently unknown.

Germline CDR1 and CDR2: MNHEY and SMNVEV (reference sequence). With V trimmed by 6 bases and J by 8 bases, 21 bases remained unmatched. CDR3 size: 17 residues. The clonotype was recovered from a woman aged 55-70 years in good health. This chain links TRBV27 with TRBJ1-2; the match to TRBD1 covers 7 bases. The sample comprised blood. CDR3 sequence: CASRPALRSTGRRGYTF. The CDR3 DNA is TGTGCCAGCAGGCCCGCACTCCGGTCGACAGGGCGGCGGGGCTACACCTTC.